The 30 T cell receptor beta chains listed next were all sequenced from one sample in a study of blood T cell repertoires in COVID-19. This table comes from immunoSEQ multiplex PCR, and its TCRdb copy is limited to in-frame clones, with some not included. The sample holds roughly 370,000 clones, more than 75% seen once. Sequencing used PBMCs or T cells enriched from blood (not recorded which). Every receptor here comes from a woman in her forties or fifties who had recovered from COVID-19.

Worth noting for this clone: The sample has other DNA sequences that encode this CDR3 too. J is TRBJ1-2 and V is TRBV4-2, with a weak D call TRBD1 (5 bases). Deletions cut 0 bases from V and 2 bases from J, with 7 bases between. Germline assignment: CDR1 LGHNA and CDR2 YNFKEQ. The CDR3 covers 14 residues. DNA of the CDR3: TGTGCCAGCAGCCAAGATCGGGGGAACTATGGCTACACCTTC. Translated, it gives CASSQDRGNYGYTF.

This clone occurred a few times. This chain links TRBV18 with TRBJ1-2, with D maybe TRBD1 (5 bases). The V and J ends lost 2 bases and 0 bases respectively, with 10 bases between them. Germline V lookup: CDR1 KGHSH, CDR2 LQKENI. This CDR3 spans 15 amino acids. The chain's CDR3 is CASSPYKTANYGYTF. In DNA form, the CDR3 reads TGTGCCAGCTCACCATACAAGACAGCTAACTATGGCTACACCTTC.

The table lists this clone with a count of one. This chain joins TRBV19 and TRBJ2-1; 7 nucleotides match TRBD2. Germline CDR1 is LNHDA and CDR2 is SQIVND (reference sequence). Trimming took 3 bases from V and 9 from J; bases not matched to a gene: 8. This CDR3 has 14 residues. The CDR3 DNA reads TGTGCCAGTAGTATCTTGGCGGGGGAGGGTGAGCAGTTCTTC. Translated, it gives CASSILAGEGEQFF.

The chain joins TRBV4-3 to TRBJ1-2; weak D call: TRBD1 (5 bases). The CDR3 sequence is 13 residues long. Trimming left V 0 bases short and J 7 bases short, with 9 bases between. The germline gives CDR1 LGHNA, CDR2 YSLEER. CDR3 amino acids: CASSQEWGLGYTF. The CDR3 DNA is TGCGCCAGCAGCCAAGAGTGGGGACTTGGCTACACCTTC.

As for this clone: Within the sample, other DNA sequences also encode this same CDR3. The chain is built from TRBV9 and TRBJ1-2, with 7 positions matching TRBD1. The CDR3 spans 15 residues. J gave up 5 bases and V 0 bases, and 7 bases lay outside the gene matches. Germline loops: CDR1 SGDLS, CDR2 YYNGEE. The CDR3 DNA is TGTGCCAGCAGCGTAGGCCCCGGGACAGAATATGGCTACACCTTC. It specifies CASSVGPGTEYGYTF.

The V gene is TRBV4-3, the J gene TRBJ1-1, with D perhaps TRBD1 (6 bases). Between the trimmed V and J ends, which lost 5 bases and 1 base, there was a span of 11 bases. Looked up from germline, CDR1 is LGHNA and CDR2 is YSLEER. The CDR3 has 14 residues. The CDR3 nucleotides read TGCGCCAGCAGCGGGCAGGGGAAGAACACTGAAGCTTTCTTT. This encodes CASSGQGKNTEAFF.

The chain joins TRBV5-8 to TRBJ1-2, with 9 bases identical to TRBD1. Germline CDR1 is SGHTS and CDR2 is YDEGEE. CDR3 length equals 14 residues. Trimming at V came to 6 bases and at J to 3 bases, leaving 6 bases not matched to a gene. CDR3 residues: CASNTGGADYGYTF. In nucleotides, the CDR3 is TGTGCCAGCAATACAGGGGGCGCTGACTATGGCTACACCTTC.

The chain joins TRBV4-1 to TRBJ1-6, with TRBD1 matching 9 bases. The CDR3 runs to 16 residues. V lost 0 bases, J lost 7 bases, and 4 bases stayed unmatched. CDR1 is MGHRA and CDR2 is YSYEKL in the germline V gene. The CDR3 region has the DNA TGCGCCAGCAGCCAAGAAGGGACAGGGAGAAATTCACCCCTCCACTTT. Protein: CASSQEGTGRNSPLHF.

The chain is built from TRBV25-1 and TRBJ1-5, with TRBD1 matching 10 bases. The junction had 8 bases not matched to a gene; V was cut back by 4 bases and J by 5 bases. The CDR3 covers 16 residues. Germline-derived CDR1 and CDR2 are MGHDK and SYGVNS. The DNA for the CDR3 is TGTGCCAGCAGTGGCAGCCCGGGACAGGGGTATCAGCCCCAGCATTTT. This encodes CASSGSPGQGYQPQHF.

The chain carries TRBV7-2 and TRBJ2-4; TRBD2 agrees at 9 bases. The ends lost 10 bases at V and 4 bases at J; junction bases unmatched: 5. This CDR3 spans 13 amino acids. From germline, CDR1 is SGHTA and CDR2 FQGNSA. Written as DNA, the CDR3 is TGTGCCACCGGCGGGGGGGCGAAAAACATTCAGTACTTC. Translating it yields CATGGGAKNIQYF.

The V gene is TRBV27, the J gene TRBJ1-6; D remains unclear. The CDR3 runs to 14 residues. V lost 3 bases to trimming and J lost 7 bases, with 10 bases between them. Germline V gene sequence: CDR1 MNHEY, CDR2 SMNVEV (reference sequence). DNA of the CDR3: TGTGCCAGCAGTTTTTCCTTACAGAATTCACCCCTCCACTTT. Its translation is CASSFSLQNSPLHF.

The chain is built from TRBV11-2 and TRBJ2-7; TRBD2 matches 7 bases. Germline CDR1 SGHAT, CDR2 FQNNGV. The trim removed 4 bases at V and 0 bases at J, leaving 3 bases unmatched. The CDR3 runs to 14 residues. The CDR3 DNA reads as TGTGCCAGCAGCTCTGGGGGGGGCTCCTACGAGCAGTACTTC. Translated, it gives CASSSGGGSYEQYF.

The V and J genes are TRBV7-9 and TRBJ1-6, with a weak D call TRBD1 (5 bases). The V end was cut by 5 bases, the J end by 12 bases, with 17 bases between. The CDR3 covers 14 residues. Looked up from germline, CDR1 is SEHNR and CDR2 is FQNEAQ (reference sequence). For the CDR3, the DNA is TGTGCCAGCAGCCCACTTGGGGCAACCAAACCCCTCCACTTT. It translates to CASSPLGATKPLHF.

V gene TRBV14 combines with J gene TRBJ1-2, with D perhaps TRBD1 (6 bases). V gave up 2 bases and J gave up 6 bases, with 10 bases separating them. In germline, CDR1 is SGHDN, CDR2 FVKESK. The CDR3 consists of 13 residues. The CDR3 sequence: CASSQLRTDGYTF. CDR3 DNA: TGTGCCAGCAGCCAATTACGGACAGATGGCTACACCTTC.

A remark on this clone: At the DNA level, this CDR3 is encoded by other sequences in the same sample as well. V usage is TRBV7-9 and J usage is TRBJ2-1; maybe TRBD1 (6 bases). The CDR3 length is 14 residues. The V and J ends lost 1 base and 3 bases respectively, with 7 bases between them. Germline lookup yields CDR1 SEHNR and CDR2 FQNEAQ (reference sequence). CDR3 coding DNA: TGTGCCAGCAGCTTAGTAGGGGGCTACAATGAGCAGTTCTTC. Translating it yields CASSLVGGYNEQFF.

This clone was seen just once. The V gene is TRBV19, the J gene TRBJ1-2; the match to TRBD1 covers 9 bases. Unmatched junction bases numbered 6, after V lost 8 bases and J lost 8 bases. CDR3 length: 12 amino acids. The germline gives CDR1 LNHDA, CDR2 SQIVND (reference sequence). This CDR3 reads CASGTGGLGYTF. The DNA of the CDR3 is TGTGCCAGTGGAACAGGGGGCTTAGGCTACACCTTC.

This clone was found a few times. The chain employs TRBV9 and TRBJ1-3; perhaps TRBD1 as D (5 bases). The CDR3 length is 16 residues. Germline CDR1 and CDR2: SGDLS and YYNGEE. Between the trimmed V and J ends, which lost 0 bases and 0 bases, there was a span of 10 bases. The DNA of the CDR3 is TGTGCCAGCAGCGTAGATGCAGGGAACTCTGGAAACACCATATATTTT. Its protein product is CASSVDAGNSGNTIYF. The full variable domain, in which reference TRBV9 and TRBJ1-3 provide the parts outside the CDR3, is DSGVTQTPKHLITATGQRVTLRCSPRSGDLSVYWYQQSLDQGLQFLIQYYNGEERAKGNILERFSAQQFPDLHSELNLSSLELGDSALYFCASSVDAGNSGNTIYFGEGSWLTVV.

This rearrangement joins TRBV29-1 to TRBJ2-1, with 9 bases lining up with TRBD2. CDR3 length equals 16 residues. Germline CDR1 and CDR2: SQVTM and ANQGSEA. The V gene end was trimmed by 6 bases and the J gene end by 0 bases; junction bases not matched to a gene: 9. The CDR3 DNA is TGCAGCGTCGGAAGACTAGCGGTGAGCTCCTACAATGAGCAGTTCTTC. Protein: CSVGRLAVSSYNEQFF.

In regard to this clone: Compared with germline, one end of the junction differs, possibly owing to a read error. This rearrangement joins TRBV18 to TRBJ2-1; D gene ambiguous. Per germline, CDR1 KGHSH and CDR2 LQKENI. This CDR3 is 11 amino acids long. As DNA, the CDR3 is TGTGCCAGCTCACCCAGAAATGGGCAGTTCTTC. This encodes CASSPRNGQFF.

Comment on this clone: This sample includes further DNA sequences coding for the same CDR3. The chain is built from TRBV30 and TRBJ1-2; TRBD1 matches at 7 bases. The CDR3 is made up of 12 amino acids. With 4 bases clipped from V and 2 bases from J, the junction kept 1 base outside the gene matches. Germline CDR1 is GTSNPN and CDR2 is SVGIG (reference sequence). For the CDR3, the DNA is TGTGCCTGGACGACAGGGAACTATGGCTACACCTTC. Translation: CAWTTGNYGYTF.

This clone was seen a single time. The CDR3 spells CASTSGTASYEQYF. The CDR3 DNA sequence: TGTGCCAGCACTTCCGGGACAGCCTCCTACGAGCAGTACTTC. The genes are TRBV28 and TRBJ2-7, with 7 nucleotides matching TRBD1. V gave up 7 bases and J gave up 0 bases; unmatched junction bases: 6. The CDR3 spans 14 residues. CDR1 MDHEN and CDR2 SYDVKM come from the germline V gene.

This chain connects TRBV7-6 to TRBJ1-4; 8 nucleotides agree with TRBD1. J was trimmed by 5 bases and V by 3 bases; bases with no gene match: 14. The CDR3 contains 18 residues. CDR1 and CDR2 (germline): SGHVS, FNYEAQ. The CDR3 sequence is CASSFGRGLIGRNEKLFF. The CDR3 DNA reads TGTGCCAGCAGCTTCGGCAGGGGGCTGATCGGCCGAAATGAAAAACTGTTTTTT.

This clone occurred once. The chain employs TRBV28 and TRBJ1-1, with a tentative D call TRBD1 (6 bases). CDR3 length: 11 residues. The germline CDR1 and CDR2 sequences are MDHEN and SYDVKM. V lost 6 bases to trimming and J lost 11 bases, with 13 bases between them. The CDR3, as DNA: TGTGCCAGCAGGAGTGTAACAGGGGCTTTCTTT. This translates into CASRSVTGAFF.

J is TRBJ1-1 and V is TRBV4-3; 9 bases are a match to TRBD1. The J segment lost 5 bases and the V segment lost 6 bases, leaving 10 bases of the junction unmatched. Germline CDR1 is LGHNA and CDR2 is YSLEER. The CDR3 runs 15 residues. The CDR3 coding sequence is TGCGCCAGCAGTCTTAGCGGACAGGGGAGGACTGAAGCTTTCTTT. Its protein product is CASSLSGQGRTEAFF.

This clone occurred a few times. The V gene is TRBV5-5, the J gene TRBJ1-1, with D possibly matching TRBD1 (6 bases). Trimming pared 4 bases from V and 7 bases from J, leaving 17 bases between. This CDR3 has 14 residues. Germline values: CDR1 SGHKS, CDR2 YYEKEE (reference sequence). The CDR3 protein is CASSTAQLGGEAFF. DNA for the CDR3: TGTGCCAGCAGCACCGCCCAATTAGGGGGTGAAGCTTTCTTT.

CDR3 loop: CASSQGQISYEQYF. CDR3 nucleotides: TGTGCCAGCAGTCAGGGACAGATCTCCTACGAGCAGTACTTC. The J gene is TRBJ2-7, the V gene TRBV27; 7 nucleotides align to TRBD1. There are 14 residues in the CDR3. Losses at the gene ends were 5 bases for V and 0 bases for J; bases not matched to a gene: 4. In germline, CDR1 is MNHEY, CDR2 SMNVEV (reference sequence).

The genes are TRBV4-1 and TRBJ1-5, with 7 bases aligning to TRBD1. Germline-derived CDR1 and CDR2 are MGHRA and YSYEKL. The J segment lost 3 bases and the V segment lost 2 bases, leaving 13 bases of the junction unmatched. This CDR3 spans 18 amino acids. CDR3 in amino acids: CASSQFITEGGPNQPQHF. The CDR3 DNA reads TGCGCCAGCAGCCAATTTATCACGGAAGGGGGCCCCAATCAGCCCCAGCATTTT.

The chain links TRBV5-1 to TRBJ2-7; TRBD2 matches at 8 bases. Germline V lookup: CDR1 SGHRS, CDR2 YFSETQ. With V trimmed by 3 bases and J by 6 bases, 11 bases remained unmatched. The CDR3 runs 15 residues. The CDR3 DNA is TGCGCCAGCAGCTCTACTAGCGGTCTTCGTGGCGAGCAGTACTTC. Protein sequence: CASSSTSGLRGEQYF.

The V call is TRBV28, the J call TRBJ1-2, with 9 bases lining up with TRBD1. The CDR3 is 14 residues long. Germline assignment: CDR1 MDHEN and CDR2 SYDVKM. V trimming: 7 bases; J trimming: 7 bases; junction bases outside the gene matches: 10. Here the CDR3 reads CASIIQGQGSGYTF. CDR3 in DNA: TGTGCCAGCATCATACAGGGACAGGGCAGTGGCTACACCTTC.

This chain connects TRBV7-9 to TRBJ1-1; D gene unclear. The V end lost 5 bases, the J end lost 1 base, and 8 bases lay between the germline ends. Germline CDR1 and CDR2: SEHNR and FQNEAQ (reference sequence). This CDR3 has 13 amino acids. This chain's CDR3 is CASSENRNTEAFF. CDR3 coding DNA: TGTGCCAGCAGCGAAAACAGGAACACTGAAGCTTTCTTT.